These 13 T cell receptor beta chains were all obtained from the same sample, sequenced in a study of CD8+ T cells in alopecia areata. Treatment: oral pan-JAK inhibitor, 5-10 mg twice daily. Extracted RNA was reverse transcribed into cDNA, the sequencing template. Libraries were prepared by immunoSEQ multiplex PCR; TCRdb keeps only in-frame clonotypes and omits some of them. The sample has under 300,000 clones, 60% seen once. The sequencing used CD4+ T cells sorted from blood, collected around week 54, from a patient treated with tofacitinib. The receptors come from a human donor with alopecia areata.

The DNA of the CDR3 is TGCAGCGGGCGGACAGGGGTTAGTGAGCAGTTCTTC. This translates into CSGRTGVSEQFF. The chain links TRBV29-1 to TRBJ2-1, with TRBD1 matching 9 bases. V was clipped by 7 bases and J by 9 bases; unmatched bases: 7. CDR1 is SQVTM and CDR2 is ANQGSEA in the germline V gene. This CDR3 comprises 12 residues.

This chain connects TRBV29-1 to TRBJ1-2; no definite D call. Between the trimmed V and J ends, which lost 5 bases and 0 bases, there was a span of 7 bases. Germline CDR1 reads SQVTM; CDR2 reads ANQGSEA. There are 12 residues in the CDR3. The CDR3 DNA follows: TGCAGCGTTACGACATCTAACTATGGCTACACCTTC. Its protein is CSVTTSNYGYTF.

The chain combines TRBV29-1 with TRBJ2-1; D uncertain. Germline V lookup: CDR1 SQVTM, CDR2 ANQGSEA. V was trimmed by 7 bases and J by 10 bases, leaving 14 bases between them. The CDR3 length is 11 residues. CDR3 coding DNA: TGCAGCGCTTCCTTAGGTACCGAGCAGTTCTTC. Translated: CSASLGTEQFF.

The rearrangement joins TRBV5-4 to TRBJ2-4; tentative D call: TRBD2 (6 bases). Trimming removed 4 bases at V and 1 base at J, with 15 bases between. Germline CDR1 and CDR2: SGHNT and YYREEE (reference sequence). This CDR3 region has 16 residues. The CDR3 region has the DNA TGTGCCAGCAGCATGGGAGGTGGTCGGGCCAAAAACATTCAGTACTTC. It codes for CASSMGGGRAKNIQYF.

This clone was seen only a few times. The J gene is TRBJ1-5, the V gene TRBV29-1; TRBD1 might be the D (6 bases). V gave up 4 bases and J gave up 11 bases, with 18 bases separating them. Per the germline V gene, CDR1 is SQVTM and CDR2 is ANQGSEA. This CDR3 contains 13 residues. The CDR3 sequence: CSVVAGALMAQHF. The CDR3 DNA follows: TGCAGCGTTGTCGCGGGGGCCCTAATGGCCCAGCATTTT.

The chain recombines TRBV15 with TRBJ2-3; either TRBD1 or TRBD2 may fit D (5 bases each). This CDR3 contains 14 residues. Per the germline V gene, CDR1 is LNHNV and CDR2 is YYDKDF (reference sequence). Trimming left V 6 bases short and J 6 bases short, with 16 bases between. The CDR3 nucleotides read TGTGCCACCAGGCCCTCGGGGCCATGGGATACGCAGTATTTT. It specifies CATRPSGPWDTQYF. Full variable domain (missing parts from reference TRBV15 and TRBJ2-3): DAMVIQNPRYQVTQFGKPVTLSCSQTLNHNVMYWYQQKSSQAPKLLFHYYDKDFNNEADTPDNFQSRRPNTSFCFLDIRSPGLGDTAMYLCATRPSGPWDTQYFGPGTRLTVL.

The chain employs TRBV9 and TRBJ1-2; 8 bases line up with TRBD1. The CDR3 has 15 residues. The V gene's germline CDR1 is SGDLS and CDR2 YYNGEE. Unmatched junction bases numbered 9, after V lost 0 bases and J lost 8 bases. The CDR3 bases are TGTGCCAGCAGCGTAGATTCAGGACAGGGACGGGGCTACACCTTC. It specifies CASSVDSGQGRGYTF.

The V call is TRBV9, the J call TRBJ2-5; possibly TRBD2 for D (6 bases). From germline, CDR1 is SGDLS and CDR2 YYNGEE. The CDR3 consists of 15 residues. Trimming left V 0 bases short and J 3 bases short, with 12 bases between. The DNA of the CDR3 is TGTGCCAGCAGCGTAGATAGGGGAGGAGAAGAGACCCAGTACTTC. Encoded protein: CASSVDRGGEETQYF.

This clone was seen only a few times. The genes are TRBV29-1 and TRBJ1-2; 7 positions match TRBD1. Trimming at V came to 5 bases and at J to 4 bases, leaving 16 bases not matched to a gene. CDR3 length equals 16 residues. Per the germline V gene, CDR1 is SQVTM and CDR2 is ANQGSEA. CDR3 nucleotide sequence: TGCAGCGTTTTAGAGAACAGGGGCCGCCGGTCCTATGGCTACACCTTC. Protein product: CSVLENRGRRSYGYTF.

The CDR3 protein is CAWSAYEQGNTIYF. The CDR3 DNA is TGTGCCTGGAGTGCTTACGAACAGGGAAACACCATATATTTT. This chain joins TRBV30 and TRBJ1-3; no reliable D call. From germline, CDR1 is GTSNPN and CDR2 SVGIG (reference sequence). The V and J ends lost 1 base and 4 bases respectively, with 11 bases between them. CDR3 length: 14 residues.

V usage is TRBV6-5 and J usage is TRBJ2-3; no firm D call. Germline V gene sequence: CDR1 MNHEY, CDR2 SVGAGI. The germline V and J ends were trimmed by 6 bases and 1 base, with 14 bases remaining between them. This CDR3 region has 15 residues. The chain's CDR3 is CASSDPYPGTDTQYF. The CDR3 bases are TGTGCCAGCAGCGATCCCTACCCTGGCACAGATACGCAGTATTTT.

The chain recombines TRBV2 with TRBJ2-7, with 7 bases that match TRBD2. The CDR3 contains 14 residues. Unmatched junction bases numbered 6, after V lost 7 bases and J lost 0 bases. Germline assignment: CDR1 SNHLY and CDR2 FYNNEI. DNA of the CDR3: TGTGCCAGCAAGTTCGGGGGGTCCTCCTACGAGCAGTACTTC. Translating it yields CASKFGGSSYEQYF.

This clone appeared many times. The V gene is TRBV2, the J gene TRBJ1-6; D remains unclear. Trimming left V 8 bases short and J 0 bases short, with 5 bases between. CDR3 length: 13 amino acids. Germline V gene sequence: CDR1 SNHLY, CDR2 FYNNEI. CDR3 coding DNA: TGTGCCAGCTCAAGCTCCTATAATTCACCCCTCCACTTT. This translates into CASSSSYNSPLHF.